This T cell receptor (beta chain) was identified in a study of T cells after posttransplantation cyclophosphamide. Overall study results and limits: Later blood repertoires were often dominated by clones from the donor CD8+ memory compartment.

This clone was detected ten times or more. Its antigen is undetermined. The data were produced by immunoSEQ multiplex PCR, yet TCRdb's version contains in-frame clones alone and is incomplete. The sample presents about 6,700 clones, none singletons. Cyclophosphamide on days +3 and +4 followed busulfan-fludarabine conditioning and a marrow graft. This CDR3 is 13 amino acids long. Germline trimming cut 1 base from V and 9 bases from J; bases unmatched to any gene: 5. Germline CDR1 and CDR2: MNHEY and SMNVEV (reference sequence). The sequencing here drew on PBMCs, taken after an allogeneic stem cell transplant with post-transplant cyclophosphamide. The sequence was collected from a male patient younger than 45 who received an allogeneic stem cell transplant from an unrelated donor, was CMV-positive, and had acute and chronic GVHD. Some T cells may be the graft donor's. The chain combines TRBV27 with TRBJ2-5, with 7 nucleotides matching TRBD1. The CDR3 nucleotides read TGTGCCAGCAGTTTATTCGGACAGGAGGCCCAGTACTTC. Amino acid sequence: CASSLFGQEAQYF.